These T cell receptor beta chains were read from a single sample in a study of blood T cells in healthy people across ages. MiXCR, applied by TCRdb to the 5' RACE reads, yields one record per CDR3 protein. The sample carries about 1,000,000 distinct CDR3 sequences, 45% recorded once. Sample: blood. The receptor set was obtained from a woman in her fifties or sixties in good health. Each CDR3 is given with its conserved first and last residue.

TRBJ1-1	TRBV29-1	CSAGEGVDTEAFF
TRBJ2-3	TRBV3-1	CASSQEGLGGVSGYTDTQYF
TRBJ1-4	TRBV28	CASRRGGTNEKLFF
TRBJ2-5	TRBV9	CASNQQTSSETQYF
TRBJ1-5	TRBV27	CASSWDGNQPQHF
TRBJ2-1	TRBV12-3/TRBV12-4	CASSDQGNEQFF
-	TRBV25-1	CASSEYKWLSTDDSYEQYF
TRBJ2-6	TRBV10-2	CASSGSHLSGQGFSGANVLTF
TRBJ2-7	TRBV24-1	CATSDPHSSYEQYF
TRBJ2-1	TRBV12-3/TRBV12-4	CASSFGQGANEQFF
TRBJ2-1	TRBV12-3/TRBV12-4	CASSARGNEQFF
TRBJ2-1	TRBV14	CASSQVGTWGGDEQFF
TRBJ2-5	TRBV7-9	CASSLSLGQETQYF
TRBJ1-2	TRBV24-1	CATSDLYGYTF
TRBJ2-7	TRBV29-1	CSVRSEQGIYEQYF
TRBJ1-5	TRBV15	CATSGRVGQPQHF
TRBJ1-3	TRBV29-1	CSGSPGSGNTIYF
TRBJ2-3	TRBV15	CATSRAAGGSTDTQYF
TRBJ2-2	TRBV11-2	CASSSRLAGVAGELFF
TRBJ2-1	TRBV18	CASSSQPHNEQFF
TRBJ2-5	TRBV4-2	CASSQDLRPSGMYQETQYF
TRBJ2-1	TRBV6-5	CASSGGRAEYNEQFF
-	TRBV6-2/TRBV6-3	CASTAGIGSYNEQYF
TRBJ2-3	TRBV20-1	CSARRLASDTQYF
TRBJ2-7	TRBV20-1	CSARDSTHSEQYF
TRBJ1-2	TRBV20-1	CSAPGAGRGNYGYTF
TRBJ2-3	TRBV4-2	CASSQAGTSGRDTQYF
TRBJ2-2	TRBV9	CASSARTGANTGELFF
TRBJ1-2	TRBV10-3	CAISERDRANYGYTF
TRBJ2-6	TRBV27	CASRGDRGLSGANVLTF
TRBJ1-2	TRBV7-9	CASFQRGFGYTF
TRBJ2-5	TRBV7-3	CASSLDGGRYNEQYF
TRBJ2-1	TRBV18	CASSLLTWDAEQFF
TRBJ2-1	TRBV12-3/TRBV12-4	CASSYNSLVRFF
TRBJ2-3	TRBV10-1	CASRDSGQDTDTQYF
TRBJ1-6	TRBV2	CASRTGSGGNSPPHF
TRBJ2-7	TRBV7-2	CASSVARQTYEQYF
TRBJ2-7	TRBV27	CASSPPDRITFHEQYF
TRBJ2-1	TRBV2	CASSETGQGGNEQFF
TRBJ2-7	TRBV15	CATSKDYEQYF
TRBJ1-4	TRBV12-3/TRBV12-4	CASSLRTGEKLFF
TRBJ1-2	TRBV27	CASSLSSGTALSYGYTF
TRBJ2-1	TRBV7-9	CASSFSTSPQAFSYNEQFF
TRBJ2-5	TRBV7-9	CASSRDRPQETQYF